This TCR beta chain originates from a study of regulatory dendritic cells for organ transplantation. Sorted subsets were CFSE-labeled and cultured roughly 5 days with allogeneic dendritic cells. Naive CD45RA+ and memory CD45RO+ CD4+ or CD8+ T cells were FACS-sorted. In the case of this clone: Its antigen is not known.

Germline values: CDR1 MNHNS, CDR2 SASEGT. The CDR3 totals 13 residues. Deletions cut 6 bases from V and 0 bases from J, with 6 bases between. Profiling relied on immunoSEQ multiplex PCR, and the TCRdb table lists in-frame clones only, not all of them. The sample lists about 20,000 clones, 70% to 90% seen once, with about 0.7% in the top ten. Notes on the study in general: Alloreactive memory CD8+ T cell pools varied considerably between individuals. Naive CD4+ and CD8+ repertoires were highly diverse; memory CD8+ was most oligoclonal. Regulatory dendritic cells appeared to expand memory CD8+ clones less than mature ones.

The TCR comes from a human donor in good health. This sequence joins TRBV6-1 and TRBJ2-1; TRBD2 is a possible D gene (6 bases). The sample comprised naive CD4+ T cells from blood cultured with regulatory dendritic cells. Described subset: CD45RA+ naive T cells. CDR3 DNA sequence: TGTGCCAGCAGCGGGAGCTCCTACAATGAGCAGTTCTTC. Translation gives CASSGSSYNEQFF.